What follows is one TCR beta chain and its context. These data come from a study of blood T cell repertoires in COVID-19. Study-level background: T cells, B-cell-depleted T cells, or PBMCs supplied cDNA or gDNA.

Methods used by the authors: Estimates of nucleated cell counts were drawn from the amplification of reference gene primers. This table comes from immunoSEQ multiplex PCR, and its TCRdb copy is limited to in-frame clones, with some not included. That table furnishes V, J and clone size, whereas the DNA furnished D and trimming. The sample has about 74,000 clones, roughly 90% seen once. Sequenced: peripheral blood. The clonotype was recovered from a man aged 45-65 years with acute or convalescent COVID-19.

The CDR3 spells CASSWTGNEQFF. The DNA for the CDR3 is TGTGCCAGCAGCTGGACAGGAAATGAGCAGTTCTTC. V gene TRBV5-6 combines with J gene TRBJ2-1, with TRBD1 matching over 7 bases. Looked up from germline, CDR1 is SGHDT and CDR2 is YYEEEE. The trim removed 3 bases at V and 7 bases at J, leaving 1 base unmatched. CDR3 length: 12 residues.